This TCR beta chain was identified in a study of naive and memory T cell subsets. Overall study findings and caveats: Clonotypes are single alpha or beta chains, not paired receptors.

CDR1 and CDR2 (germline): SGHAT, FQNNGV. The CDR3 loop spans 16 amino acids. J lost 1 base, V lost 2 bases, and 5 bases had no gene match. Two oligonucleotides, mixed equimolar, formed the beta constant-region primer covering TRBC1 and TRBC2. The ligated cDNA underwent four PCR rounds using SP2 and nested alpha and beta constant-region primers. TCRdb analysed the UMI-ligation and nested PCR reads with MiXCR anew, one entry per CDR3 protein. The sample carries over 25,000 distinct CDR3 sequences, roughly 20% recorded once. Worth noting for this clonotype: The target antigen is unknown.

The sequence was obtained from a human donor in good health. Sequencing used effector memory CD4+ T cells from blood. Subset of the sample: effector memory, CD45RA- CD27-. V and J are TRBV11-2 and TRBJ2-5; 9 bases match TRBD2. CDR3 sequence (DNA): TGTGCCAGCAGCTTAATTGGTAGCGGGGGCCAAGAGACCCAGTACTTC. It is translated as CASSLIGSGGQETQYF.